The next 26 T cell receptor beta chains were all read from a single sample in a study of T-cell reconstitution after alpha-beta-depleted transplantation in children. A library of TCRbeta sequences, prepared with unique molecular identifiers, was generated. In TCRdb, the PCR reads were re-called with MiXCR into one record per CDR3 protein. The sample records just over 200,000 distinct CDR3 sequences, around 8.4% being singletons. The sample in question was PBMCs, mostly from graft donor cells, obtained 360 days after TCRalphabeta/CD19-depleted stem cell transplant. The receptors were gathered from a male patient between 2 and 10 years old who had a stem cell transplant for acute myeloid leukemia, so the T cells may come from the graft donor.

In regard to this clonotype: Mismatch with germline at one junction end may stem from a read error. J is TRBJ2-5 and V is TRBV20-1; 11 positions match TRBD1. The CDR3 runs 14 residues. The V gene's germline CDR1 is DFQATT and CDR2 SNEGSKA (reference sequence). CDR3 sequence (DNA): TGCAGTACTAGGGGGGACAGGGGGCAAGAGACCCAGTACTTC. It specifies CSTRGDRGQETQYF.

A remark on this clonotype: One end of the junction is discordant with germline, which a read error may explain. The gene calls are TRBV7-2 and TRBJ2-7; D call uncertain. Looked up from germline, CDR1 is SGHTA and CDR2 is FQGNSA. The CDR3 consists of 13 residues. CDR3: CASSLGVGRDLNF. The CDR3 nucleotides are TGTGCCAGCAGCTTAGGTGTGGGTAGGGATCTGAACTTC.

The sample holds many counts of this clonotype. DNA for the CDR3: TGCAGTGCCCCCTGGGGGGTGGCAGATACGCAGTATTTT. It codes for CSAPWGVADTQYF. J is TRBJ2-3 and V is TRBV20-1; D might be TRBD2 (6 bases). The CDR3 covers 13 residues. CDR1 is DFQATT and CDR2 is SNEGSKA in the germline V gene (reference sequence). V lost 6 bases and J 4 bases, leaving 14 bases between the germline ends.

This clonotype was counted at least ten times. The CDR3 nucleotides are TGTGCCACCAGCAACCACCACCGGACTTTCCAAGAGACCCAGTACTTC. Its translation: CATSNHHRTFQETQYF. J is TRBJ2-5 and V is TRBV15; TRBD2 is a possible D gene (5 bases). Germline V gives CDR1 LNHNV, CDR2 YYDKDF (reference sequence). This CDR3 is 16 amino acids long. The V end was cut by 4 bases, the J end by 1 base, with 16 bases between.

In this sample, this clonotype turned up many times. This chain links TRBV5-1 with TRBJ2-3; 7 bases agree with TRBD1. V was pared by 0 bases and J by 0 bases, with 4 bases of the junction left unmatched. The CDR3 length is 16 residues. The V gene's germline CDR1 is SGHRS and CDR2 YFSETQ. CDR3 bases: TGCGCCAGCAGCTTGGAGGGGGCTGCTAGCACAGATACGCAGTATTTT. Protein product: CASSLEGAASTDTQYF. The variable domain in full, with the rest retrieved from reference TRBV5-1 and TRBJ2-3, is KAGVTQTPRYLIKTRGQQVTLSCSPISGHRSVSWYQQTPGQGLQFLFEYFSETQRNKGNFPGRFSGRQFSNSRSEMNVSTLELGDSALYLCASSLEGAASTDTQYFGPGTRLTVL.

The rearrangement links TRBV5-6 to TRBJ2-3; no reliable D call. Per germline, CDR1 SGHDT and CDR2 YYEEEE. The CDR3 runs to 14 residues. V was cut by 1 base and J by 2 bases, with 8 bases left in between. CDR3 in amino acids: CASSLRMPTDTQYF. CDR3 nucleotide sequence: TGTGCCAGCAGCTTGCGGATGCCCACAGATACGCAGTATTTT.

This clonotype was found a few times. The chain has TRBV2 and TRBJ1-6; 7 nucleotides line up with TRBD1. The CDR3 spans 16 residues. V gave up 6 bases and J gave up 0 bases; unmatched junction bases: 5. Per germline, CDR1 SNHLY and CDR2 FYNNEI. CDR3 in DNA: TGTGCCAGCAGGGACGACAGGGTCTCCTATAATTCACCCCTCCACTTT. Protein product: CASRDDRVSYNSPLHF. The variable domain in full, with the rest retrieved from reference TRBV2 and TRBJ1-6, is EPEVTQTPSHQVTQMGQEVILRCVPISNHLYFYWYRQILGQKVEFLVSFYNNEISEKSEIFDDQFSVERPDGSNFTLKIRSTKLEDSAMYFCASRDDRVSYNSPLHFGNGTRLTVT.

The CDR3 is CSAMLSANTGELFF. The CDR3 DNA follows: TGCAGTGCTATGCTCAGCGCGAACACCGGGGAGCTGTTTTTT. The chain couples TRBV20-1 to TRBJ2-2; D gene uncertain. The V end was cut by 4 bases, the J end by 0 bases, with 9 bases between. This CDR3 has 14 residues. CDR1 and CDR2 from the germline V gene are DFQATT and SNEGSKA (reference sequence).

The genes are TRBV12-3 or TRBV12-4 and TRBJ2-1, with 9 nucleotides matching TRBD1. The CDR3 length is 14 residues. Losses at the gene ends were 3 bases for V and 8 bases for J; bases not matched to a gene: 5. The CDR3 region is CASSFGTGIDEQFF. The CDR3 coding sequence is TGTGCCAGCAGTTTCGGGACAGGGATCGATGAGCAGTTCTTC.

The V and J genes are TRBV4-2 and TRBJ2-1, with D perhaps TRBD2 (6 bases). Per the germline V gene, CDR1 is LGHNA and CDR2 is YNFKEQ. This CDR3 spans 17 amino acids. V lost 4 bases to trimming and J lost 9 bases, with 25 bases between them. This CDR3 is CASSRARDSPLWGEQFF. CDR3 coding DNA: TGTGCCAGCAGCCGAGCCCGGGACTCACCTCTTTGGGGTGAGCAGTTCTTC.

V usage is TRBV20-1 and J usage is TRBJ2-1; 10 bases match TRBD2. CDR1 DFQATT and CDR2 SNEGSKA come from the germline V gene (reference sequence). This CDR3 comprises 16 residues. Unmatched junction bases numbered 9, after V lost 4 bases and J lost 3 bases. The CDR3, as DNA: TGCAGTGCTAAACTAGCGGGGAAAACCTACTACAATGAGCAGTTCTTC. Residues: CSAKLAGKTYYNEQFF.

This clonotype appeared a few times. This chain joins TRBV6-1 and TRBJ1-2; D unclear. This CDR3 spans 17 amino acids. The germline gives CDR1 MNHNS, CDR2 SASEGT. V was cut by 6 bases and J by 4 bases, with 24 bases left in between. The CDR3 DNA reads as TGTGCCAGCAGGAATACCTTACCACCGGGAGGTCTCTATGGCTACACCTTC. Its protein is CASRNTLPPGGLYGYTF.

With regard to this clonotype: The junction departs from the called germline gene at one end, perhaps through a read error. J is TRBJ1-3 and V is TRBV6-5; D unclear. Germline lookup yields CDR1 MNHEY and CDR2 SVGAGI. The CDR3 runs 15 residues. The CDR3 nucleotides read TGTGCCAGCAGTTTTGGCCCTCGCTCTGGAAACACCCTATATTTT. Encoded protein: CASSFGPRSGNTLYF.

The chain employs TRBV29-1 and TRBJ1-1; D remains ambiguous. Trimming shortened V by 4 bases and J by 0 bases, and 6 bases separated the two germline ends. This CDR3 contains 12 residues. The germline V gene encodes CDR1 SQVTM and CDR2 ANQGSEA. For the CDR3, the DNA is TGCAGCGTTGGAGGAATGAACACTGAAGCTTTCTTT. Its protein is CSVGGMNTEAFF.

The genes are TRBV4-1 and TRBJ2-1, with 10 bases aligning to TRBD2. There are 17 residues in the CDR3. Per germline, CDR1 MGHRA and CDR2 YSYEKL. Trimming removed 1 base from V and 7 bases from J; junction bases left unmatched: 10. In nucleotides, the CDR3 is TGCGCCAGCAGCCAAGTCGTAGCGGGAGGCCCGGGAAATGAGCAGTTCTTC. Translated, it gives CASSQVVAGGPGNEQFF.

This clonotype has at least ten counts. CDR3 sequence: CASSQRGQETQYF. In DNA form, the CDR3 reads TGTGCCAGCAGTCAGCGGGGTCAAGAGACCCAGTACTTC. This chain links TRBV12-3 or TRBV12-4 with TRBJ2-5; 7 nucleotides match TRBD2. The CDR3 length is 13 residues. Trimming cost V 5 bases and J 2 bases; bases outside gene matches: 2.

This clonotype was observed at least ten times. This chain connects TRBV6-5 to TRBJ2-3; D unresolved. From germline, CDR1 is MNHEY and CDR2 SVGAGI. Between the trimmed V and J ends, which lost 0 bases and 5 bases, there was a span of 12 bases. The CDR3 contains 15 residues. The CDR3 region is CASSYSRAPEDTQYF. The CDR3 DNA sequence: TGTGCCAGCAGTTACTCTAGGGCTCCCGAAGATACGCAGTATTTT.

This clonotype occurred a few times. CDR3: CASSFTHGLENTEAFF. The CDR3 nucleotides are TGCGCCAGCAGCTTTACCCACGGGCTGGAGAACACTGAAGCTTTCTTT. This rearrangement joins TRBV5-1 to TRBJ1-1, with D uncertain. The CDR3 is 16 residues long. Germline V gives CDR1 SGHRS, CDR2 YFSETQ. Trimming stripped 2 bases from V and 1 base from J, with 15 bases between.

Worth noting for this clonotype: A junction boundary mismatches the germline segment, possibly from a read error. The gene calls are TRBV3-1 and TRBJ2-3; 13 bases align to TRBD2. Germline assignment: CDR1 LGHDT and CDR2 YNNKEL (reference sequence). There are 17 residues in the CDR3. The CDR3: CATSQGGTSGAPDTQYF. The CDR3 coding sequence is TGTGCCACCAGCCAAGGAGGGACTAGCGGGGCCCCAGATACGCAGTATTTT.

Ten or more counts support this clonotype. The genes are TRBV6-5 and TRBJ1-1; D gene uncertain. V lost 2 bases and J 2 bases, leaving 6 bases between the germline ends. There are 13 residues in the CDR3. CDR1 and CDR2 (germline): MNHEY, SVGAGI. CDR3 sequence reads: CASSYAANTEAFF. In DNA, the CDR3 is TGTGCCAGCAGTTACGCGGCAAACACTGAAGCTTTCTTT.

This clonotype was seen only a few times. The chain carries TRBV7-9 and TRBJ2-2; D is ambiguous. The V end lost 5 bases, the J end lost 6 bases, and 13 bases lay between the germline ends. Germline V gene sequence: CDR1 SEHNR, CDR2 FQNEAQ (reference sequence). The CDR3 consists of 14 residues. The CDR3 region has the DNA TGTGCCAGCAGCCACCCTTTTTTTTCCGGGGAGCTGTTTTTT. It is translated as CASSHPFFSGELFF.

This clonotype occurred many times. This chain joins TRBV12-3 or TRBV12-4 and TRBJ2-5; D remains ambiguous. The CDR3 has 13 residues. V was pared by 3 bases and J by 5 bases, with 10 bases between. In nucleotides, the CDR3 is TGTGCCAGCAGTTTTGGGGTTTGGGAGACCCAGTACTTC. It codes for CASSFGVWETQYF.

This clonotype was observed at least ten times. The chain uses TRBV9 and TRBJ2-3, with TRBD2 as a possible D gene (5 bases). There are 12 residues in the CDR3. V lost 0 bases and J lost 8, with 7 bases in between. Germline V gene data show CDR1 as SGDLS and CDR2 as YYNGEE. CDR3 residues: CASSVVEGTQYF. CDR3 DNA: TGTGCCAGCAGCGTAGTCGAGGGTACGCAGTATTTT.

This clonotype has ten or more counts. An end of the junction does not agree with germline; a read error may underlie this. The rearrangement links TRBV7-7 to TRBJ2-3; 14 positions agree with TRBD2. Per the germline V gene, CDR1 is SSHAT and CDR2 is FNYEAQ (reference sequence). The CDR3 has 17 amino acids. The CDR3 region is CASSKGTSGGGTDTQYF. The CDR3 nucleotides are TGTGCTAGCAGCAAAGGGACTAGCGGGGGAGGAACAGATACGCAGTATTTT.

The chain employs TRBV3-1 and TRBJ2-5; maybe TRBD1 (5 bases). The germline CDR1 and CDR2 sequences are LGHDT and YNNKEL (reference sequence). Trimming pared 0 bases from V and 0 bases from J, leaving 8 bases between. The length of the CDR3 is 15 residues. CDR3 sequence reads: CASSQDRANQETQYF. The CDR3 nucleotides read TGTGCCAGCAGCCAAGACAGGGCTAACCAAGAGACCCAGTACTTC.

CDR3 sequence reads: CASSLAGHHQETQYF. The CDR3 bases are TGTGCCAGCAGCTTGGCGGGACACCATCAAGAGACCCAGTACTTC. This chain joins TRBV5-5 and TRBJ2-5, with a possible D match to TRBD1 (6 bases). Germline values: CDR1 SGHKS, CDR2 YYEKEE (reference sequence). V was trimmed by 0 bases and J by 2 bases, leaving 11 bases between them. CDR3 size: 15 residues.